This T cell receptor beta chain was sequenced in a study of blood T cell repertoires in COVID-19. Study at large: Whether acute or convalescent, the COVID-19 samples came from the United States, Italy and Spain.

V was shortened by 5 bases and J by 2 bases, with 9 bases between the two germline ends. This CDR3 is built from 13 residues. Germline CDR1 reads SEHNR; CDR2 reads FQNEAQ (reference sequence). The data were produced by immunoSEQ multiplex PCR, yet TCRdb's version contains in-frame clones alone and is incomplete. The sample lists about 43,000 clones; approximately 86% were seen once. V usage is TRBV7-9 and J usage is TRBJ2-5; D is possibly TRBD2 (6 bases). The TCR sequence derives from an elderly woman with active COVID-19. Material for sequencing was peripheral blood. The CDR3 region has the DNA TGTGCCAGCAGCCGGGGGTGGCAAGAGACCCAGTACTTC. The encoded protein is CASSRGWQETQYF.